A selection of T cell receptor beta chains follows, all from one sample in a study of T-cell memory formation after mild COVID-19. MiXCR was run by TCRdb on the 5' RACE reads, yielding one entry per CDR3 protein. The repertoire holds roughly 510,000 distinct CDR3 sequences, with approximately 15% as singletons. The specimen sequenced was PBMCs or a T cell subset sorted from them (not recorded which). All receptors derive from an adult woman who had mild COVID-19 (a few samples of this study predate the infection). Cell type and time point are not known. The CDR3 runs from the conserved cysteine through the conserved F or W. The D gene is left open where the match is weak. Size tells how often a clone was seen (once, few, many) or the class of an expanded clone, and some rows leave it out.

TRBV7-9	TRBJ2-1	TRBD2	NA	TGTGCCAGCAGCTTAGCTTTATTGGGACTAGCGGGAGGGCCCTCCTACAATGAGCAGTTCTTC	CASSLALLGLAGGPSYNEQFF
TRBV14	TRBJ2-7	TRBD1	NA	TGTGCCAGCAGCCTATGGGACAGCGAACAGTACTTC	CASSLWDSEQYF
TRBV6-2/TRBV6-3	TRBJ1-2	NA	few	TGTGCCAGCAGTAGGGACTCGAGAGATGGCTACACCTTC	CASSRDSRDGYTF
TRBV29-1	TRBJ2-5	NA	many	TGCAGCGTTGAAGGAAGTTCTGAGACCCAGTACTTC	CSVEGSSETQYF
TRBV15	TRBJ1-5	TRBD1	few	TGTGCCACCAGCTCTGGACAGGTCAATCAGCCCCAGCATTTT	CATSSGQVNQPQHF
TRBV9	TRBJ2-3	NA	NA	TGTGCCAGCAGCGGCGGAGGGACTCCAGATACGCAGTATTTT	CASSGGGTPDTQYF
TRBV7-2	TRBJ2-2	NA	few	TGTGCCACCCCGCAGTGGTACACCGGGGAGCTGTTTTTT	CATPQWYTGELFF
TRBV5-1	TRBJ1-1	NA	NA	TGCGCCAGCAGCTGGAAGGGGGGGAACGCTGAAGCTTTCTTT	CASSWKGGNAEAFF
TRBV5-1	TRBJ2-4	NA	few	TGCGCCAGCAGCTTGGAACCCAAAAACATTCAGTACTTC	CASSLEPKNIQYF
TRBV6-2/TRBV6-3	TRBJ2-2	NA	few	TGTGCCAGCAGTTACCATAGTCCCATGGGGGGCGTGCCCGGGGAGCTGTTTTTT	CASSYHSPMGGVPGELFF
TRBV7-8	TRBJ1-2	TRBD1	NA	TGTGCCAGCAGCTTAAGTGTCGGGCAGGGGGCCTTCAATGGCTACACCTTC	CASSLSVGQGAFNGYTF
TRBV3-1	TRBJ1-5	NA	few	TGTGCCAGCAGCCCGATTGGGGACAATCAGCCCCAGCATTTT	CASSPIGDNQPQHF
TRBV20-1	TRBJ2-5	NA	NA	TGCAGTGCTAGGAGACCCGGGACTCAAGAGACCCAGTACTTC	CSARRPGTQETQYF
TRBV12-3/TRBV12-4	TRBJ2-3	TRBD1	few	TGTGCCAGCGGGACAGGGAAAACAGATACGCAGTATTTT	CASGTGKTDTQYF
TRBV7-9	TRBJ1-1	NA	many	TGTGCCAGCAGCTTAGGGGGTCCCACTGAAGCTTTCTTT	CASSLGGPTEAFF
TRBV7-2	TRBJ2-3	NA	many	TGTGCCAGCAGCTTAGTATTAGCAGATACGCAGTATTTT	CASSLVLADTQYF
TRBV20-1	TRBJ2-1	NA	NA	TGCAGTGCTAGAGACCCCGTGACCGAGGCCTACAATGAGCAGTTCTTC	CSARDPVTEAYNEQFF
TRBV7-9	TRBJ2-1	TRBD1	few	TGTGCCAGCAGCATCCTCGGACAGGGGTACAATGAGCAGTTCTTC	CASSILGQGYNEQFF
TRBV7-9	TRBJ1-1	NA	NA	TGTGCCAGCAGCTTCGGGCACGACAGTATGAACACTGAAGCTTTCTTT	CASSFGHDSMNTEAFF
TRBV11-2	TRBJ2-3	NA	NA	TGTGCCAGCAGGCAACGAGGGACCTCGGGAGGCACAGATACGCAGTATTTT	CASRQRGTSGGTDTQYF
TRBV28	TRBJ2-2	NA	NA	TGTGCCAGCAGTTTCGGCACTTACACCGGGGAGCTGTTTTTT	CASSFGTYTGELFF
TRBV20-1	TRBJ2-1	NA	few	TGCAGTGCTAGAAAGGCGGATAGCTCCTACAATGAGCAGTTCTTC	CSARKADSSYNEQFF
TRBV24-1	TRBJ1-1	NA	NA	TGTGCCACCTCTGGCAGTAACCTACGCGCTTTCTTT	CATSGSNLRAFF